What follows describes a single T cell receptor (beta chain). The CDR3 has 14 amino acids. Germline-derived CDR1 and CDR2 are DFQATT and SNEGSKA (reference sequence). V was pared by 3 bases and J by 2 bases, with 10 bases between. Libraries were prepared by immunoSEQ multiplex PCR; TCRdb keeps only in-frame clonotypes and omits some of them. The sample consists of a few hundred thousand clones, approximately 80% of them appearing once. The data were obtained in a study of blood T cell repertoires in COVID-19. Study at large: Specimens from acute and convalescent COVID-19 originated in the United States, Italy and Spain. The cDNA or gDNA used as material had been derived from T cells, B-cell-depleted T cells, or PBMCs.

The study recruited people aged 18 to 89 years across some 23 US areas. The chain recombines TRBV20-1 with TRBJ1-4, with D possibly TRBD1 on 6 matching bases. Material for sequencing was PBMCs or T cells enriched from blood (not recorded which). The sequence derives from a young man with acute COVID-19. CDR3 DNA sequence: TGCAGTGCTAGTCAGGGGCCGACTAATGAAAAACTGTTTTTT. This sequence encodes CSASQGPTNEKLFF.